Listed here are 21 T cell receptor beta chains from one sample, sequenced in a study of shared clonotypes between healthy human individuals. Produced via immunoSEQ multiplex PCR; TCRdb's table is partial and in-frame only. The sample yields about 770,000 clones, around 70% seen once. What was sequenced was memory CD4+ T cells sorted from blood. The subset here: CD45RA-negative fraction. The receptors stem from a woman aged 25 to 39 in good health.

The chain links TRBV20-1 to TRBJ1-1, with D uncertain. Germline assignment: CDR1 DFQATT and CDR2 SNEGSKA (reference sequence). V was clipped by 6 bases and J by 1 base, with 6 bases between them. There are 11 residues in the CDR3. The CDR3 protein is CSAPPNTEAFF. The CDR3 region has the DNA TGCAGTGCCCCACCGAACACTGAAGCTTTCTTT.

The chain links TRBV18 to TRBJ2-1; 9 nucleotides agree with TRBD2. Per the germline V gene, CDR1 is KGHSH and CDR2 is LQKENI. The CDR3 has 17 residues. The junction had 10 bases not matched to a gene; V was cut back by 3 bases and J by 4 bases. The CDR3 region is CASSPTIAGVGYNEQFF. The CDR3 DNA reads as TGTGCCAGCTCACCGACTATAGCGGGAGTGGGATACAATGAGCAGTTCTTC.

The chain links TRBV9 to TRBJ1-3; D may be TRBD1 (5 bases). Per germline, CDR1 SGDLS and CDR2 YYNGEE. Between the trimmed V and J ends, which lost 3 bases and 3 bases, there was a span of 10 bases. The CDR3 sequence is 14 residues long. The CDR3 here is CASSDRDYGNTIYF. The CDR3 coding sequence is TGTGCCAGCAGCGACCGGGACTATGGAAACACCATATATTTT.

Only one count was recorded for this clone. The CDR3 sequence is CASSISTDVSLGIEKLFF. DNA of the CDR3: TGTGCCAGCAGTATCTCCACCGACGTGTCGCTCGGCATTGAAAAACTGTTTTTT. The V and J genes are TRBV25-1 and TRBJ1-4; D ambiguous. CDR3 length: 18 amino acids. CDR1 is MGHDK, CDR2 SYGVNS, per germline. V was trimmed by 5 bases and J by 7 bases, leaving 26 bases between them.

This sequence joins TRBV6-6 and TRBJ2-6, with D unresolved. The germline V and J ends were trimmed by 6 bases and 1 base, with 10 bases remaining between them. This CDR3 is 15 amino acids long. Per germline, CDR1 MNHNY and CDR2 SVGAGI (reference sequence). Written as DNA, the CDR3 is TGTGCCAGCAGCTACGCCAGTTCTGGGGCCAACGTCCTGACTTTC. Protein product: CASSYASSGANVLTF.

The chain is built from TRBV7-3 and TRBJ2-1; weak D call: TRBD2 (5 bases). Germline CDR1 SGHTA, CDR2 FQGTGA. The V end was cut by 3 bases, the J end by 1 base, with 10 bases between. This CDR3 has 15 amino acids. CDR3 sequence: CASSFGKGSYNEQFF. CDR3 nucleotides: TGTGCCAGCAGCTTCGGGAAGGGATCCTACAATGAGCAGTTCTTC.

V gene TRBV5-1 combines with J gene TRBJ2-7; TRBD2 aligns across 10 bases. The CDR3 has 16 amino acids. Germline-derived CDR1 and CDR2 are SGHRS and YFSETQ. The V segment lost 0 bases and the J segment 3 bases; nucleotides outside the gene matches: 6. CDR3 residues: CASSLGSSGSGYEQYF. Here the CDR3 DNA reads TGCGCCAGCAGCTTGGGGTCTAGCGGGAGTGGCTACGAGCAGTACTTC.

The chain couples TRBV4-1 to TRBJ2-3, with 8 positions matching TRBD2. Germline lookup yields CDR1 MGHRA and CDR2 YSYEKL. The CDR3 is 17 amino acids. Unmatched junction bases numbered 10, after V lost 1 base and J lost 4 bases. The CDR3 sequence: CASSQGKPGLGADTQYF. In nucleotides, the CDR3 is TGCGCCAGCAGCCAAGGAAAACCGGGACTAGGAGCAGATACGCAGTATTTT.

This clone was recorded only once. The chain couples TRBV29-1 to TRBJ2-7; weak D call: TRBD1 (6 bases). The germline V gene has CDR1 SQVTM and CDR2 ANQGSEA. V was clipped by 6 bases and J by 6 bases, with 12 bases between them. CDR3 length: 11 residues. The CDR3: CSVTGTIEQYF. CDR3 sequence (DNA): TGCAGCGTCACCGGGACAATCGAGCAGTACTTC.

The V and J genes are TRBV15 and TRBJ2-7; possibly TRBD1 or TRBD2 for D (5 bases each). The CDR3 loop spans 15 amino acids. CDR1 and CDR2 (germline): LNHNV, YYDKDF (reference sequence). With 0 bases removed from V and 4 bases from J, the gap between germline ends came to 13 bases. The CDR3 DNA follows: TGTGCCACCAGCAGAGATGGGGGACGGAATTACGAGCAGTACTTC. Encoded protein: CATSRDGGRNYEQYF.

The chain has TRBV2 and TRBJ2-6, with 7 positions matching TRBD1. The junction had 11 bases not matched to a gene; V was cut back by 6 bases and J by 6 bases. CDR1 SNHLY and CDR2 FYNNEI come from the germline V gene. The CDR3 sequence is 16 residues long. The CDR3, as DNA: TGTGCCAGCAGAGACAAACAGGGGTCTATGGCCAACGTCCTGACTTTC. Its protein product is CASRDKQGSMANVLTF.

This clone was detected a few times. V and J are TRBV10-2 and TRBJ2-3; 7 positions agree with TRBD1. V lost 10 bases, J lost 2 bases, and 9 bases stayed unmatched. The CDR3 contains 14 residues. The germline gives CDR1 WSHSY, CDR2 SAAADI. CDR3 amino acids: CATTRGQTTDTQYF. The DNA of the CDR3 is TGCGCCACGACAAGGGGACAGACCACAGATACGCAGTATTTT.

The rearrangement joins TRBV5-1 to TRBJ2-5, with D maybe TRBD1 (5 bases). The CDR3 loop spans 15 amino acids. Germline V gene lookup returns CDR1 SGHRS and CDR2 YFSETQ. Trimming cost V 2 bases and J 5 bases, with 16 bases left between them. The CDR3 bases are TGCGCCAGCAGCTTAAGTACAGGCAGCCGGGAGACCCAGTACTTC. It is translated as CASSLSTGSRETQYF.

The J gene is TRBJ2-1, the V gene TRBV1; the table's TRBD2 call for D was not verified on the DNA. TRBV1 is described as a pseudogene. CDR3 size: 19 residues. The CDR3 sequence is CTSSHWASGRLSSYNEQFF. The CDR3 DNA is TGCACCAGCAGCCATTGGGCTAGCGGGAGGTTAAGCTCCTACAATGAGCAGTTCTTC.

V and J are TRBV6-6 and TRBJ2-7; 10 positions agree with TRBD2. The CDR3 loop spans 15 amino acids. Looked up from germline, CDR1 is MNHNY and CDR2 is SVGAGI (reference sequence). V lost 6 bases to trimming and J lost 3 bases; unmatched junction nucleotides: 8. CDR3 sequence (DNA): TGTGCCAGCAGCTCAGCGGGAGGGCCTGTCTACGAGCAGTACTTC. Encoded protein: CASSSAGGPVYEQYF.

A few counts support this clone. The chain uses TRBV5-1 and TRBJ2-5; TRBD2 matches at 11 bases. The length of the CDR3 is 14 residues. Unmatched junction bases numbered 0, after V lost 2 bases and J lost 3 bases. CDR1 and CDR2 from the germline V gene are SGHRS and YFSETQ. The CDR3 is CASSFSGREETQYF. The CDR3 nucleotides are TGCGCCAGCAGCTTTAGCGGGAGGGAAGAGACCCAGTACTTC.

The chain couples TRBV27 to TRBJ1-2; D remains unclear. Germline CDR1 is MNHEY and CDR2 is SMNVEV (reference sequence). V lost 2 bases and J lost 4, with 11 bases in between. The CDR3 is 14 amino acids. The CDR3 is CASSLSGNVYGYTF. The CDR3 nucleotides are TGTGCCAGCAGTTTAAGCGGCAACGTCTATGGCTACACCTTC.

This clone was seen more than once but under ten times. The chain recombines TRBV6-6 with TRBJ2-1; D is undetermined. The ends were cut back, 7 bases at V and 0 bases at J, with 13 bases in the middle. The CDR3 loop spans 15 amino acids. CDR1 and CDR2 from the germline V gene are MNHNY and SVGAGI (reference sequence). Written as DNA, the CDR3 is TGTGCCAGCAACTCCCCCAAGGGCTCCTACAATGAGCAGTTCTTC. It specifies CASNSPKGSYNEQFF.

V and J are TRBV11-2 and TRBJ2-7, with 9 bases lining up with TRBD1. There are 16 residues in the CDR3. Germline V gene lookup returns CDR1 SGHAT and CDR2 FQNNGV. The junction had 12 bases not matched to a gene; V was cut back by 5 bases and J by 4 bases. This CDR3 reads CASSKPPGTGQYEQYF. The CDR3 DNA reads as TGTGCCAGCAGCAAGCCCCCCGGGACAGGGCAGTACGAGCAGTACTTC.

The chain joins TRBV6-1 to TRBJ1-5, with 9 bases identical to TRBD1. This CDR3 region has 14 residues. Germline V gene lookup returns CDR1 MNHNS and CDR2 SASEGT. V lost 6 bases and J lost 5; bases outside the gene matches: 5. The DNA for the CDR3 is TGTGCCAGCAGGGGTAACAGGGGGCATCAGCCCCAGCATTTT. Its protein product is CASRGNRGHQPQHF.

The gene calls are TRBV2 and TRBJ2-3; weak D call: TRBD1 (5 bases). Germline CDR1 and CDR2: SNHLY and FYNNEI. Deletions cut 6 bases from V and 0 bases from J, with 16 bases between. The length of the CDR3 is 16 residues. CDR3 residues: CASRATGTASTDTQYF. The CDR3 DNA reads TGTGCCAGCAGGGCTACAGGCACAGCTAGCACAGATACGCAGTATTTT. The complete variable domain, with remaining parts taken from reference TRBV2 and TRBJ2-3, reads EPEVTQTPSHQVTQMGQEVILRCVPISNHLYFYWYRQILGQKVEFLVSFYNNEISEKSEIFDDQFSVERPDGSNFTLKIRSTKLEDSAMYFCASRATGTASTDTQYFGPGTRLTVL.